This TCR beta chain was retrieved from a study of molecular identifiers for immune sequencing clone quantification. The CDR3 totals 13 residues. Germline CDR1 is GTSNPN and CDR2 is SVGIG (reference sequence). V lost 5 bases and J lost 4, with 15 bases in between. Making the bulk TCR libraries relied on previously described methods and listed TCR primers. TCRdb processed the PCR reads anew with MiXCR; each CDR3 protein has one entry. Seen here are approximately 680,000 distinct CDR3 sequences, roughly 27% observed once, and the top ten hold around 0.78%. Overall study findings and caveats: Shared barcodes on identical TCR molecules could underestimate the sizes of highly expanded clones.

Researchers sorted naive CD8 T cells as cells that were CD8+CD4-CCR7+CD45RA+. This clonotype was counted at least ten times. The antigen remains unidentified. Sequenced material: naive CD8+ T cells from blood, with Jurkat cell RNA spiked in. Subset in this sample: FACS-sorted CD8+CD4-CCR7+CD45RA+ naive T cells. V gene TRBV30 combines with J gene TRBJ2-7, with D possibly being TRBD1 or TRBD2 (6 bases each). This TCR was recovered from a human donor in good health. Some libraries in this study had Jurkat cell RNA spiked in. CDR3 nucleotides: TGTGCCTGGCAGGGGAGGCCCCCTTACGAGCAGTACTTC. This translates into CAWQGRPPYEQYF.